The 16 T cell receptor beta chains presented below share a single source sample, sequenced in a study of human thymus T cells. Sequenced by immunoSEQ multiplex PCR; TCRdb stores in-frame clones only, minus some. The sample lists tens of thousands of clones; 90% to 95% were seen once. From resections taken during corrective heart surgery, the thymus tissue was obtained. Sequenced sample: thymus tissue. The receptors derive from a girl under three years old with a congenital heart defect but otherwise immunologically healthy.

The chain links TRBV4-2 to TRBJ1-5; unclear D gene. Deletions cut 0 bases from V and 6 bases from J, with 21 bases between. Germline V lookup: CDR1 LGHNA, CDR2 YNFKEQ. This CDR3 has 18 amino acids. Here the CDR3 DNA reads TGTGCCAGCAGCCAAGATATCAACCCTCAAGTTTGGGGTCAGCCCCAGCATTTT. Translating gives CASSQDINPQVWGQPQHF.

The chain couples TRBV27 to TRBJ2-3; 7 nucleotides match TRBD2. The CDR3 loop spans 14 amino acids. CDR1 is MNHEY and CDR2 is SMNVEV in the germline V gene (reference sequence). J gave up 2 bases and V 5 bases, and 4 bases lay outside the gene matches. As DNA, the CDR3 is TGTGCCAGCAGTCACACTAGCGACACAGATACGCAGTATTTT. Translation gives CASSHTSDTDTQYF.

This sequence joins TRBV7-9 and TRBJ1-1; D is undetermined. V was trimmed by 2 bases and J by 4 bases, leaving 17 bases between them. Germline V gene data show CDR1 as SEHNR and CDR2 as FQNEAQ (reference sequence). The CDR3 has 16 amino acids. CDR3: CASSLLRNPSGTEAFF. The CDR3 nucleotides read TGTGCCAGCAGCTTATTGCGGAACCCTTCGGGCACTGAAGCTTTCTTT.

The rearrangement links TRBV6-4 to TRBJ2-1, with D perhaps being TRBD1 or TRBD2 (5 bases each). The V end lost 3 bases, the J end lost 4 bases, and 16 bases lay between the germline ends. In germline, CDR1 is MRHNA, CDR2 SNTAGT. This CDR3 region has 16 residues. CDR3 in DNA: TGTGCCAGCAGTGAAAAGGCCGGGACCCCATACAATGAGCAGTTCTTC. It specifies CASSEKAGTPYNEQFF.

On this clone: Likely a read error: the CDR3 ends without its conserved phenylalanine or tryptophan. The DNA is left out, because the CDR3 cannot be placed on it with certainty; the CDR3 is given as TCRdb lists it. The V call is TRBV6-1, the J call TRBJ2-4; TRBD1, the table's D call, lacks a check against the DNA. The V gene's germline CDR1 is MNHNS and CDR2 SASEGT. The CDR3 extends over 14 residues, inclusive of both ends. The CDR3 here is CASSEAQPGTARFS.

This clone was seen more than once but under ten times. This chain links TRBV4-2 with TRBJ2-5; 10 positions agree with TRBD2. Trimming cost V 8 bases and J 5 bases; bases outside gene matches: 14. Germline CDR1 reads LGHNA; CDR2 reads YNFKEQ. The CDR3 is made up of 16 amino acids. CDR3 loop: CASRPNEGSGGETQYF. DNA for the CDR3: TGTGCCAGCCGCCCCAACGAGGGTAGCGGGGGGGAGACCCAGTACTTC.

V gene TRBV28 combines with J gene TRBJ1-1, with D possibly TRBD1 on 5 matching bases. Trimming cost V 3 bases and J 0 bases, with 14 bases left between them. The CDR3 is 16 residues long. Germline CDR1 is MDHEN and CDR2 is SYDVKM. CDR3 sequence reads: CASSFGGGMMNTEAFF. CDR3 nucleotide sequence: TGTGCCAGCAGTTTCGGGGGGGGAATGATGAACACTGAAGCTTTCTTT.

The V gene is TRBV27, the J gene TRBJ1-1; D ambiguous. The CDR3 is 18 residues long. V lost 3 bases to trimming and J lost 3 bases, with 23 bases between them. The germline V gene encodes CDR1 MNHEY and CDR2 SMNVEV (reference sequence). Here the CDR3 DNA reads TGTGCCAGCAGTTTGTGGCAGATCTCCCTAGCTACGTACACTGAAGCTTTCTTT. Translated, it gives CASSLWQISLATYTEAFF.

The chain links TRBV27 to TRBJ2-1; TRBD2 matches at 13 bases. The V and J ends lost 7 bases and 8 bases, in that order; junction bases with no gene match: 17. This CDR3 comprises 18 residues. Germline V gene sequence: CDR1 MNHEY, CDR2 SMNVEV (reference sequence). The CDR3 sequence is CASNSSCPGTSGIYEQFF. The CDR3 bases are TGTGCCAGCAATTCGAGCTGTCCCGGGACTAGCGGGATCTATGAGCAGTTCTTC.

The count of this clone is one. The genes are TRBV6-5 and TRBJ1-2; possible D gene TRBD1, 6 bases. This CDR3 contains 12 residues. Trimming took 5 bases from V and 7 from J, leaving 11 bases between them. Germline loops: CDR1 MNHEY, CDR2 SVGAGI. The CDR3 loop is CASSVRGSGYTF. The CDR3 DNA sequence: TGTGCCAGCAGTGTTAGGGGGTCTGGCTACACCTTC.

The V and J genes are TRBV27 and TRBJ2-3, with 7 bases identical to TRBD1. The germline V gene has CDR1 MNHEY and CDR2 SMNVEV (reference sequence). With V trimmed by 5 bases and J by 5 bases, 19 bases remained unmatched. The CDR3 is made up of 18 amino acids. DNA of the CDR3: TGTGCCAGCAGTCCCTCCTTACGACAGGGAAAGATTGAAGATACGCAGTATTTT. Translating it yields CASSPSLRQGKIEDTQYF.

V gene TRBV5-3 combines with J gene TRBJ1-5, with no clear D. TRBV5-3 has ORF status, its function being uncertain. V was cut by 2 bases and J by 0 bases, with 9 bases left in between. The CDR3 extends over 15 amino acids. CDR3 coding DNA: TGTGCCAGAAGCTTTCGGGGATATAGCAATCAGCCCCAGCATTTT. This sequence encodes CARSFRGYSNQPQHF.

A word on this clone: Germline is not matched at one junction end, which may reflect a read error. This chain joins TRBV28 and TRBJ2-2, with D possibly TRBD1 on 5 matching bases. This CDR3 is 16 amino acids long. Germline V gene sequence: CDR1 MDHEN, CDR2 SYDVKM. This chain's CDR3 is CASSLGWTPNSGELFF. The CDR3 bases are TGTGCCAGCAGTTTAGGATGGACACCGAACAGCGGGGAGCTGTTTTTT.

This chain uses TRBV5-1 with TRBJ1-3; D is unresolved. This CDR3 has 15 amino acids. V shed 2 bases and J shed 1 base, with 10 bases lying between them. Per germline, CDR1 SGHRS and CDR2 YFSETQ. The CDR3 sequence is CASSFAPKSGNTIYF. DNA for the CDR3: TGCGCCAGCAGCTTTGCCCCGAAATCTGGAAACACCATATATTTT. The full variable domain, its missing parts supplied by reference TRBV5-1 and TRBJ1-3, is KAGVTQTPRYLIKTRGQQVTLSCSPISGHRSVSWYQQTPGQGLQFLFEYFSETQRNKGNFPGRFSGRQFSNSRSEMNVSTLELGDSALYLCASSFAPKSGNTIYFGEGSWLTVV.

J is TRBJ2-3 and V is TRBV14; 10 bases are a match to TRBD2. Germline loops: CDR1 SGHDN, CDR2 FVKESK. V was pared by 4 bases and J by 1 base, with 2 bases of the junction left unmatched. CDR3 size: 15 residues. The CDR3 DNA is TGTGCCAGCAGCCCCCTAGCGGGAGGCACAGATACGCAGTATTTT. This codes for CASSPLAGGTDTQYF.

The chain has TRBV14 and TRBJ2-1; 7 nucleotides agree with TRBD1. J gave up 8 bases and V 4 bases, and 17 bases lay outside the gene matches. The CDR3 spans 17 residues. Germline values: CDR1 SGHDN, CDR2 FVKESK. CDR3 sequence reads: CASSPPKPRTDRDEQFF. CDR3 DNA sequence: TGTGCCAGCAGCCCCCCGAAACCCCGGACAGACAGGGATGAGCAGTTCTTC.